This TCR beta chain was captured by sequencing in a study of control samples from healthy donors and cancer patients. CDR1 MNHEY and CDR2 SMNVEV come from the germline V gene (reference sequence). The CDR3 contains 14 residues. V lost 0 bases, J lost 0 bases, and 6 bases lay in between. The method was immunoSEQ multiplex PCR; TCRdb's version includes in-frame clones alone and lacks a portion of them. This repertoire shows some 170,000 clones, over 95% found once; its top ten account for approximately 0.97%. This clonotype originated in a woman in her twenties or thirties in good health. The J gene is TRBJ2-7, the V gene TRBV27; D not certain. Sequencing was done on a sample of blood. CDR3 DNA sequence: TGTGCCAGCAGTTTATCGCCAGCCTCCTACGAGCAGTACTTC. Protein product: CASSLSPASYEQYF.